One and the same sample provided the 10 T cell receptor beta chains below, sequenced in a study of regulatory T cells in long-lasting Graves disease. Sample time point: newly diagnosed GD, antithyroid drugs for less than 3 months. The TCR library was prepared using RNA isolated from PBMCs. Construction of the TCR beta libraries employed iRepertoire HTBI primers in conjunction with Arm-PCR of CDR3 regions. TCRdb re-analysed the multiplex PCR reads in MiXCR, keeping a single row per CDR3 protein. Of about 350,000 distinct CDR3 sequences in the sample, 15% to 20% were seen once. These same records also appear under a second study, on T cells in Graves' hyperthyroidism and ophthalmopathy.

Sample: peripheral blood mononuclear cells (PBMCs), taken at new diagnosis, from a patient treated with antithyroid drugs. All receptors derive from a man aged 40-49 years with Graves disease.

The sample holds many counts of this clonotype. The J gene is TRBJ2-1, the V gene TRBV2, with D possibly TRBD2 on 6 matching bases. With 2 bases removed from V and 1 base from J, the gap between germline ends came to 9 bases. Germline assignment: CDR1 SNHLY and CDR2 FYNNEI. The CDR3 has 15 residues. CDR3 residues: CASSENGGSYNEQFF. The CDR3 DNA is TGTGCCAGCAGTGAAAACGGGGGTTCCTACAATGAGCAGTTCTTC.

This clonotype has just one count. The genes are TRBV27 and TRBJ2-3; 12 bases line up with TRBD1. The end of the DNA is better explained by TRBJ2-7, so the J call may be wrong. The length of the CDR3 is 17 residues. Germline loops: CDR1 MNHEY, CDR2 SMNVEV (reference sequence). CDR3 sequence: CASRKPGQGAGSYEQYF. In nucleotides, the CDR3 is TGTGCCAGCAGAAAACCGGGACAGGGGGCCGGCTCCTACGAGCAGTACTTC.

The chain has TRBV5-1 and TRBJ2-1; 7 nucleotides match TRBD1. This CDR3 has 14 residues. Germline V gene sequence: CDR1 SGHRS, CDR2 YFSETQ. V lost 7 bases, J lost 2 bases, and 6 bases stayed unmatched. In nucleotides, the CDR3 is TGCGCCAGCTGTCTTCAGGGGGCCTACAATGAGCAGTTCTTC. It is translated as CASCLQGAYNEQFF.

In its sample, this clonotype was seen a few times. The J gene is TRBJ2-1, the V gene TRBV12-5; D is uncertain. The CDR3 contains 13 residues. Germline V gene lookup returns CDR1 LGHNT and CDR2 FRNRAP. V was clipped by 1 base and J by 4 bases, with 5 bases between them. CDR3 amino acids: CASGLADYNEQFF. CDR3 bases: TGTGCTAGTGGTTTGGCAGATTACAATGAGCAGTTCTTC.

This clonotype was detected ten times or more. V gene TRBV30 combines with J gene TRBJ1-6; a possible D gene is TRBD1 (6 bases). The germline gives CDR1 GTSNPN, CDR2 SVGIG (reference sequence). The V and J ends lost 1 base and 10 bases respectively, with 11 bases between them. The CDR3 consists of 13 residues. The CDR3 loop reads CAWSAGGRSPLHF. The DNA for the CDR3 is TGTGCCTGGAGTGCTGGGGGGCGGTCACCCCTCCACTTT.

This clonotype was seen ten or more times. V is TRBV30 and J is TRBJ2-7, with 9 bases lining up with TRBD1. V shed 6 bases and J 6 bases; nucleotides not matched to a gene: 12. Germline values: CDR1 GTSNPN, CDR2 SVGIG (reference sequence). This CDR3 spans 14 amino acids. CDR3: CACAVTGGIGEQYF. CDR3 in DNA: TGTGCCTGTGCGGTGACAGGGGGAATAGGCGAGCAGTACTTC. Drawing the rest from reference TRBV30 and TRBJ2-7, the complete variable domain is SQTIHQWPATLVQPVGSPLSLECTVEGTSNPNLYWYRQAAGRGLQLLFYSVGIGQISSEVPQNLSASRPQDRQFILSSKKLLLSDSGFYLCACAVTGGIGEQYFGPGTRLTVT.

This clonotype was seen a handful of times. An end of the junction differs from the germline gene, which may be a read error. This chain joins TRBV10-3 and TRBJ2-1; D might be TRBD2 (7 bases). CDR1 and CDR2 from the germline V gene are ENHRY and SYGVKD. The CDR3 has 16 amino acids. The CDR3 bases are TGTGCCGTCAGTGGAATGGGGGGGGCTATCTACAATGAGCAGTTCTTC. Its translation: CAVSGMGGAIYNEQFF.

In this sample, this clonotype turned up many times. The rearrangement joins TRBV10-3 to TRBJ2-7, with 9 bases aligning to TRBD1. V shed 7 bases and J 5 bases; nucleotides not matched to a gene: 3. Germline V lookup: CDR1 ENHRY, CDR2 SYGVKD. The CDR3 is 12 amino acids. CDR3 DNA: TGTGCCATCAAGGACAGGGGAGACGAGCAGTACTTC. Amino acid sequence: CAIKDRGDEQYF.

In its sample, this clonotype was seen many times. The CDR3 DNA follows: TGTGCCAGCAGTGAAGGTGTATCCACTGAAGCTTTCTTT. Its protein product is CASSEGVSTEAFF. The V call is TRBV2, the J call TRBJ1-1, with D unresolved. The CDR3 totals 13 residues. Trimming left V 1 base short and J 4 bases short, with 7 bases between. CDR1 is SNHLY and CDR2 is FYNNEI in the germline V gene.

In its sample, this clonotype was seen many times. The J gene is TRBJ2-7, the V gene TRBV3-1; 11 positions match TRBD1. Germline V lookup: CDR1 LGHDT, CDR2 YNNKEL (reference sequence). CDR3 size: 15 residues. V dropped 2 bases and J dropped 2; count of bases not matched to a gene: 2. The CDR3 spells CASSQPGQGAYEQYF. The CDR3 coding sequence is TGTGCCAGCAGCCAACCGGGACAGGGGGCCTACGAGCAGTACTTC.